This T cell receptor beta chain appears in the sequencing data of a study of post-analysis software for immune sequencing data. Whole-study findings and limits: Patients with multiple sclerosis recorded significantly lower normalized Chao1 diversity than controls, the study found. Five or six TRBV segments appeared more often in patients than in controls, and TRBV5-6, TRBV5-1 and TRBV20-1 were among these.

The library was made from cDNA and included unique molecular identifiers. TCRdb redid the calling of the PCR reads with MiXCR, one entry per CDR3 protein. The sample has 650,000 to 900,000 distinct CDR3 sequences, 40% to 55% seen once. The sample holds a few counts of this clonotype. The antigen is not known. The V gene's germline CDR1 is MDHEN and CDR2 SYDVKM. Losses at the gene ends were 5 bases for V and 4 bases for J; bases not matched to a gene: 11. The CDR3 is 16 residues long. Sequencing was performed on blood. The chain employs TRBV28 and TRBJ2-3; 8 positions match TRBD2. This sequence originates from a girl aged 10 to 17 with multiple sclerosis. The CDR3 nucleotides are TGTGCCAGCAGTAGCCAACTAGCGGAGAGGGCAGATACGCAGTATTTT. It codes for CASSSQLAERADTQYF.